The 20 T cell receptor beta chains reported below all come from one sample, sequenced in a study of cytomegalovirus exposure and HLA in healthy donors (dated 2017 in TCRdb). The library was generated by the immunoSEQ multiplex PCR assay. A mixture of 60 forward primers for TCR Vbeta segments and 13 reverse primers for TCR Jbeta segments was used in the multiplex PCR. In its TCRdb copy, this immuneACCESS table keeps in-frame sequences only and misses some clones. Where compared with another copy, unresolved V genes explain less than half of these, and the others have no known cause. Within this sample are 85,000 to 100,000 clones, with roughly 69% of them counted one time only. Of the sample, roughly 6.7% is held by the ten largest clones. Sequencing used PBMCs. Receptors originate from a woman between 25 and 40 years old in good health and CMV-seronegative.

This clone was observed a handful of times. J is TRBJ1-4 and V is TRBV10-3; 8 bases are a match to TRBD1. The trim removed 4 bases at V and 8 bases at J, leaving 12 bases unmatched. This CDR3 is built from 16 residues. Germline V gives CDR1 ENHRY, CDR2 SYGVKD. CDR3 loop: CAISATIGQGAEKLFF. The CDR3 DNA reads as TGTGCCATCAGTGCTACAATCGGACAGGGAGCCGAAAAACTGTTTTTT.

V is TRBV28 and J is TRBJ2-3, with 7 nucleotides matching TRBD1. Per germline, CDR1 MDHEN and CDR2 SYDVKM. The V segment lost 4 bases and the J segment 2 bases; nucleotides outside the gene matches: 3. The CDR3 covers 14 residues. The CDR3 here is CASSWGQFTDTQYF. Written as DNA, the CDR3 is TGTGCCAGCAGTTGGGGACAGTTCACAGATACGCAGTATTTT.

This clone was seen just once. This chain links TRBV28 with TRBJ2-1, with TRBD2 as a possible D gene (5 bases). The CDR3 is 15 residues long. Germline-derived CDR1 and CDR2 are MDHEN and SYDVKM. Trimming took 2 bases from V and 2 from J, leaving 10 bases between them. CDR3 in DNA: TGTGCCAGCAGTTTAGCGGCGGGTCCCTACAATGAGCAGTTCTTC. The encoded protein is CASSLAAGPYNEQFF. The variable domain in full, with the rest retrieved from reference TRBV28 and TRBJ2-1, is DVKVTQSSRYLVKRTGEKVFLECVQDMDHENMFWYRQDPGLGLRLIYFSYDVKMKEKGDIPEGYSVSREKKERFSLILESASTNQTSMYLCASSLAAGPYNEQFFGPGTRLTVL.

This chain connects TRBV6-5 to TRBJ1-1, with a possible D match to TRBD1 (5 bases). The germline V and J ends were trimmed by 6 bases and 4 bases, with 15 bases remaining between them. CDR3 length: 14 amino acids. Germline V gives CDR1 MNHEY, CDR2 SVGAGI. The CDR3 DNA reads as TGTGCCAGCAGAGAGACCGCAGGGTCCACTGAAGCTTTCTTT. This gives the protein CASRETAGSTEAFF.

The chain couples TRBV5-4 to TRBJ2-7; 11 nucleotides match TRBD1. The CDR3 totals 15 residues. Trimming took 4 bases from V and 6 from J; bases not matched to a gene: 9. Germline V gives CDR1 SGHNT, CDR2 YYREEE (reference sequence). CDR3 sequence: CASSQPGTGGGEQYF. In DNA, the CDR3 is TGTGCCAGCAGCCAGCCCGGGACAGGGGGAGGCGAGCAGTACTTC.

The J gene is TRBJ2-3, the V gene TRBV7-9; the D gene is possibly TRBD2 (5 bases). The germline V gene encodes CDR1 SEHNR and CDR2 FQNEAQ (reference sequence). The CDR3 loop spans 13 amino acids. V was trimmed by 4 bases and J by 2 bases, leaving 7 bases between them. The CDR3 is CASSYGLTDTQYF. CDR3 nucleotide sequence: TGTGCCAGCAGCTACGGACTCACAGATACGCAGTATTTT.

V usage is TRBV7-9 and J usage is TRBJ2-1; 8 nucleotides line up with TRBD2. Germline CDR1 and CDR2: SEHNR and FQNEAQ (reference sequence). V was clipped by 5 bases and J by 1 base; unmatched bases: 7. This CDR3 region has 16 residues. The CDR3 here is CASSPPGLVSYNEQFF. The CDR3 DNA is TGTGCCAGCAGCCCTCCGGGACTAGTTTCCTACAATGAGCAGTTCTTC.

V is TRBV6-5 and J is TRBJ2-5; the match to TRBD2 covers 9 bases. Germline assignment: CDR1 MNHEY and CDR2 SVGAGI. CDR3 length: 15 residues. V dropped 4 bases and J dropped 3; count of bases not matched to a gene: 6. Written as DNA, the CDR3 is TGTGCCAGCAGTTCTGGCGGGAGGGAGGAAGAGACCCAGTACTTC. Amino acid sequence: CASSSGGREEETQYF.

The rearrangement joins TRBV2 to TRBJ1-5, with TRBD1 matching 7 bases. The CDR3 extends over 16 amino acids. J gave up 0 bases and V 4 bases, and 6 bases lay outside the gene matches. Germline V gene data show CDR1 as SNHLY and CDR2 as FYNNEI. For the CDR3, the DNA is TGTGCCAGCAGTGGAGGGACAGCGTATAGCAATCAGCCCCAGCATTTT. The encoded protein is CASSGGTAYSNQPQHF.

This clone was picked up a small number of times. The genes are TRBV19 and TRBJ1-5; D not certain. The V and J ends lost 1 base and 4 bases respectively, with 14 bases between them. The CDR3 extends over 16 amino acids. Germline values: CDR1 LNHDA, CDR2 SQIVND (reference sequence). CDR3 sequence: CASSIARSPGNQPQHF. Here the CDR3 DNA reads TGTGCCAGTAGTATAGCTAGGTCACCGGGGAATCAGCCCCAGCATTTT.

This chain uses TRBV5-1 with TRBJ2-1; D possibly corresponds to TRBD2 (6 bases). The germline V and J ends were trimmed by 0 bases and 15 bases, with 13 bases remaining between them. The CDR3 has 12 residues. Germline CDR1 is SGHRS and CDR2 is YFSETQ. DNA of the CDR3: TGCGCCAGCAGCTTGGCCGGGGGACTGATGTTCTTC. This codes for CASSLAGGLMFF.

The sample holds a few counts of this clone. This rearrangement joins TRBV11-1 to TRBJ2-2; 12 bases are shared with TRBD1. With 3 bases clipped from V and 6 bases from J, the junction kept 2 bases outside the gene matches. The CDR3 sequence is 15 residues long. The germline CDR1 and CDR2 sequences are SGHAT and FQDESV (reference sequence). The CDR3 is CASSLGQGAAGELFF. The DNA of the CDR3 is TGTGCCAGCAGCTTGGGACAGGGGGCGGCCGGGGAGCTGTTTTTT.

The chain joins TRBV4-1 to TRBJ1-2; D gene ambiguous. The CDR3 spans 11 residues. Looked up from germline, CDR1 is MGHRA and CDR2 is YSYEKL. With 5 bases removed from V and 6 bases from J, the gap between germline ends came to 7 bases. For the CDR3, the DNA is TGCGCCAGCAGCGGTAGAAATGGCTACACCTTC. Translation gives CASSGRNGYTF.

The chain recombines TRBV28 with TRBJ2-7; D gene unclear. The CDR3 is 13 amino acids. Trimming took off 3 bases at V and 7 bases at J, with 13 bases between the two ends. Germline loops: CDR1 MDHEN, CDR2 SYDVKM. The CDR3 nucleotides read TGTGCCAGCAGTTTGCCAGTCGTGAGGGAGCAGTACTTC. Residues: CASSLPVVREQYF.

V gene TRBV5-1 combines with J gene TRBJ2-1, with 13 bases matching TRBD2. This CDR3 has 14 amino acids. The junction had 1 base not matched to a gene; V was cut back by 3 bases and J by 7 bases. Germline loops: CDR1 SGHRS, CDR2 YFSETQ. The CDR3 loop reads CASSWGLAGNEQFF. CDR3 bases: TGCGCCAGCAGCTGGGGACTAGCGGGGAATGAGCAGTTCTTC.

The chain couples TRBV30 to TRBJ1-2; 7 nucleotides agree with TRBD1. The CDR3 is 15 residues long. Germline CDR1 and CDR2: GTSNPN and SVGIG (reference sequence). V was clipped by 2 bases and J by 8 bases; unmatched bases: 14. CDR3 sequence: CAWSPGQPYQWGYTF. In nucleotides, the CDR3 is TGTGCCTGGAGTCCGGGACAGCCATACCAGTGGGGCTACACCTTC.

This clone has more than one count but fewer than ten. The V call is TRBV30, the J call TRBJ2-3; 10 bases are a match to TRBD2. The ends lost 2 bases at V and 1 base at J; junction bases unmatched: 3. The CDR3 covers 15 residues. Germline V gene data show CDR1 as GTSNPN and CDR2 as SVGIG (reference sequence). The CDR3 DNA sequence: TGTGCCTGGAGTCCCGGGACTAGCGGCACAGATACGCAGTATTTT. Amino acid sequence: CAWSPGTSGTDTQYF.

The chain carries TRBV6-5 and TRBJ2-7; 7 bases are shared with TRBD2. Germline V gene sequence: CDR1 MNHEY, CDR2 SVGAGI. The CDR3 contains 14 residues. After removal of 6 bases from V and 2 bases from J, the junction contained 7 bases not matched to a gene. CDR3 DNA: TGTGCCAGCAGCCTAATTCGGGGGGCCTACGAGCAGTACTTC. The encoded protein is CASSLIRGAYEQYF.

The chain is built from TRBV27 and TRBJ2-7; TRBD2 matches 14 bases. Trimming removed 6 bases from V and 3 bases from J; junction bases left unmatched: 4. The CDR3 has 15 amino acids. Germline CDR1 is MNHEY and CDR2 is SMNVEV (reference sequence). In DNA, the CDR3 is TGTGCCAGCAGGGGACTAGCGGGGGACTACTACGAGCAGTACTTC. Amino acid sequence: CASRGLAGDYYEQYF.

This clone has only a few counts. J is TRBJ2-1 and V is TRBV10-1; 10 bases match TRBD1. The V and J ends lost 3 bases and 8 bases, in that order; junction bases with no gene match: 7. This CDR3 has 15 residues. The germline V gene has CDR1 WNHNN and CDR2 SYGVQD (reference sequence). DNA for the CDR3: TGCGCCAGCAGTGAACGGACAGGGGGACTAGATGAGCAGTTCTTC. It yields the protein CASSERTGGLDEQFF.